What follows are 32 T cell receptor beta chains derived from one specimen sequenced in a study of blood T cell repertoires in COVID-19. Profiled with immunoSEQ multiplex PCR; TCRdb holds only in-frame clones, not every one. The table includes under 200,000 clones, approximately 80% detected once. Input material: peripheral blood. The receptors derive from a woman between 55 and 75 years old with acute or convalescent COVID-19.

This chain uses TRBV12-5 with TRBJ2-7; D remains unclear. V was pared by 6 bases and J by 0 bases, with 15 bases between. This CDR3 is 15 amino acids long. Germline V CDR1 and CDR2: LGHNT, FRNRAP. CDR3 nucleotides: TGTGCTAGTGGCCAGTTTGTGGGCAGCTCCTACGAGCAGTACTTC. Protein product: CASGQFVGSSYEQYF. The complete variable domain, with remaining parts taken from reference TRBV12-5 and TRBJ2-7, reads DARVTQTPRHKVTEMGQEVTMRCQPILGHNTVFWYRQTMMQGLELLAYFRNRAPLDDSGMPKDRFSAEMPDATLATLKIQPSEPRDSAVYFCASGQFVGSSYEQYFGPGTRLTVT.

The rearrangement joins TRBV5-1 to TRBJ2-5, with D tentatively TRBD2 (6 bases). The CDR3 consists of 14 residues. With 3 bases removed from V and 5 bases from J, the gap between germline ends came to 14 bases. The germline V gene encodes CDR1 SGHRS and CDR2 YFSETQ. The CDR3 protein is CASSWAGPAETQYF. CDR3 nucleotide sequence: TGCGCCAGCAGCTGGGCGGGGCCAGCGGAGACCCAGTACTTC.

This chain connects TRBV3-1 (or the pseudogene TRBV3-2) to TRBJ1-5; D uncertain. The germline V gene has CDR1 LGHDT and CDR2 YNNKEL (reference sequence). V gave up 0 bases and J gave up 2 bases, with 14 bases separating them. CDR3 size: 17 residues. The CDR3 nucleotides read TGTGCCAGCAGCCAAGACCCAGCGGGCGGAGGCAATCAGCCCCAGCATTTT. Translated, it gives CASSQDPAGGGNQPQHF.

The sample holds a few counts of this clone. V is TRBV2 and J is TRBJ1-1; no clear D gene. CDR1 SNHLY and CDR2 FYNNEI come from the germline V gene. The length of the CDR3 is 15 residues. V lost 6 bases and J lost 4, with 18 bases in between. DNA for the CDR3: TGTGCCAGCAGCGGCGGTCCCCCACGGGGCACTGAAGCTTTCTTT. Its protein product is CASSGGPPRGTEAFF.

The rearrangement joins TRBV30 to TRBJ2-5, with TRBD2 identical over 9 bases. Germline lookup yields CDR1 GTSNPN and CDR2 SVGIG (reference sequence). V gave up 3 bases and J gave up 3 bases; unmatched junction bases: 5. The CDR3 covers 14 residues. The CDR3 DNA reads as TGTGCCTGGAGACTAGCGGGTCCCGAAGAGACCCAGTACTTC. Translated: CAWRLAGPEETQYF.

The chain combines TRBV6-1 with TRBJ2-7; 12 bases align to TRBD2. The V segment lost 1 base and the J segment 7 bases; nucleotides outside the gene matches: 5. The germline V gene encodes CDR1 MNHNS and CDR2 SASEGT. The CDR3 totals 15 residues. The DNA of the CDR3 is TGTGCCAGCAGTGAAGGACTAGCGGGGGCGAGGGAGCAGTACTTC. Protein: CASSEGLAGAREQYF.

V is TRBV24-1 and J is TRBJ2-3, with 16 positions matching TRBD2. The CDR3 runs 16 residues. V was clipped by 8 bases and J by 6 bases; unmatched bases: 7. CDR1 is KGHDR and CDR2 is SFDVKD in the germline V gene. DNA for the CDR3: TGTGCCACCAATTCCGGGACTAGCGGGGGGGCCGATACGCAGTATTTT. This encodes CATNSGTSGGADTQYF.

J is TRBJ1-5 and V is TRBV7-8; D gene ambiguous. V was pared by 6 bases and J by 4 bases, with 13 bases between. The CDR3 loop spans 14 amino acids. Germline lookup yields CDR1 SGHVS and CDR2 FQNEAQ. CDR3 residues: CASSSGTENQPQHF. Written as DNA, the CDR3 is TGTGCCAGCAGTTCCGGTACAGAAAATCAGCCCCAGCATTTT. Looking up the rest from reference TRBV7-8 and TRBJ1-5 gives the full variable domain: GAGVSQSPRYKVAKRGQDVALRCDPISGHVSLFWYQQALGQGPEFLTYFQNEAQLDKSGLPSDRFFAERPEGSVSTLKIQRTQQEDSAVYLCASSSGTENQPQHFGDGTRLSIL.

The rearrangement links TRBV4-1 to TRBJ2-1; maybe TRBD1 (6 bases). V was trimmed by 0 bases and J by 4 bases, leaving 13 bases between them. CDR1 is MGHRA and CDR2 is YSYEKL in the germline V gene. The CDR3 loop spans 16 amino acids. The CDR3 DNA follows: TGCGCCAGCAGCCAAGATCAACAGGGCTCATACAATGAGCAGTTCTTC. Residues: CASSQDQQGSYNEQFF.

The chain recombines TRBV4-2 with TRBJ2-5, with TRBD2 identical over 8 bases. The V and J ends lost 1 base and 2 bases, in that order; junction bases with no gene match: 12. The CDR3 sequence is 18 residues long. Germline-derived CDR1 and CDR2 are LGHNA and YNFKEQ. DNA of the CDR3: TGTGCCAGCAGCCAAGTGGAGGGCAGCGGGGGACTTCAAGAGACCCAGTACTTC. Its translation is CASSQVEGSGGLQETQYF.

The V gene is TRBV14, the J gene TRBJ2-3; tentatively, D is TRBD2 (6 bases). Germline CDR1 and CDR2: SGHDN and FVKESK. V dropped 1 base and J dropped 0 bases, with 11 bases sitting between them. CDR3 size: 16 residues. The CDR3 sequence: CASSQVWGESTDTQYF. DNA of the CDR3: TGTGCCAGCAGCCAAGTGTGGGGGGAAAGCACAGATACGCAGTATTTT.

J is TRBJ2-2 and V is TRBV6-5, with D maybe TRBD1 (5 bases). The V end lost 6 bases, the J end lost 4 bases, and 12 bases lay between the germline ends. Per the germline V gene, CDR1 is MNHEY and CDR2 is SVGAGI. The CDR3 is 14 residues long. CDR3 amino acids: CASRDTGSTGELFF. The DNA of the CDR3 is TGTGCCAGCAGGGATACAGGTTCCACCGGGGAGCTGTTTTTT.

The chain is built from TRBV5-1 and TRBJ2-2, with 7 positions matching TRBD2. Trimming cost V 2 bases and J 0 bases; bases outside gene matches: 4. CDR1 SGHRS and CDR2 YFSETQ come from the germline V gene. CDR3 size: 16 residues. The CDR3 DNA is TGCGCCAGCAGCTTTCATGGGGGGGCGAACACCGGGGAGCTGTTTTTT. As protein: CASSFHGGANTGELFF.

This clone was detected only a few times. V usage is TRBV6-5 and J usage is TRBJ1-3; D possibly corresponds to TRBD1 (5 bases). Germline V gene data show CDR1 as MNHEY and CDR2 as SVGAGI. The CDR3 is 14 amino acids. Trimming took 8 bases from V and 2 from J, leaving 13 bases between them. CDR3 amino acids: CASARSGAGNTIYF. CDR3 coding DNA: TGTGCCAGCGCAAGGTCGGGGGCTGGAAACACCATATATTTT.

The chain is built from TRBV28 and TRBJ2-5, with D tentatively TRBD1 (5 bases). Trimming shortened V by 11 bases and J by 2 bases, and 18 bases separated the two germline ends. The CDR3 length is 14 residues. The germline V gene encodes CDR1 MDHEN and CDR2 SYDVKM. In DNA, the CDR3 is TGTGCCGGCCCTCGTCCAGGGTTACAAGAGACCCAGTACTTC. This sequence encodes CAGPRPGLQETQYF.

In this sample, this clone turned up once. The V gene is TRBV4-3, the J gene TRBJ2-3, with 9 bases matching TRBD1. CDR1 and CDR2 from the germline V gene are LGHNA and YSLEER. The CDR3 is 19 residues long. V gave up 0 bases and J gave up 2 bases; unmatched junction bases: 12. The CDR3 reads CASSQDLGSTGGVTDTQYF. The CDR3 DNA follows: TGCGCCAGCAGCCAAGATTTGGGGTCGACAGGGGGGGTCACAGATACGCAGTATTTT.

This clone was detected only once. The CDR3 region has the DNA TGTGCCAGCAGATCACAGTACGACAGGGGGGACACCGGGGAGCTGTTTTTT. It translates to CASRSQYDRGDTGELFF. The V call is TRBV13, the J call TRBJ2-2, with 9 bases matching TRBD1. With V trimmed by 6 bases and J by 3 bases, 11 bases remained unmatched. This CDR3 contains 17 residues. Germline loops: CDR1 PRHDT, CDR2 FYEKMQ (reference sequence).

V gene TRBV27 combines with J gene TRBJ2-5; 8 positions match TRBD1. The CDR3 runs to 15 residues. CDR1 MNHEY and CDR2 SMNVEV come from the germline V gene (reference sequence). With V trimmed by 5 bases and J by 1 base, 6 bases remained unmatched. The CDR3 region is CASSPRGLPQETQYF. The CDR3 coding sequence is TGTGCCAGCAGTCCCAGGGGGCTCCCCCAAGAGACCCAGTACTTC.

The chain recombines TRBV15 with TRBJ1-4; 7 positions agree with TRBD1. Trimming at V came to 1 base and at J to 5 bases, leaving 7 bases not matched to a gene. Germline V gene lookup returns CDR1 LNHNV and CDR2 YYDKDF (reference sequence). The CDR3 has 16 residues. The CDR3 region has the DNA TGTGCCACCAGCAGAGGCCTGACAGGGCCGAATGAAAAACTGTTTTTT. Its protein is CATSRGLTGPNEKLFF.

The V gene is TRBV7-2, the J gene TRBJ2-1; 13 bases fit TRBD2. The CDR3 spans 16 residues. J was trimmed by 7 bases and V by 4 bases; bases with no gene match: 7. The germline CDR1 and CDR2 sequences are SGHTA and FQGNSA. CDR3 DNA sequence: TGTGCCAGCAGCTCACAACTAGCGGGGGGGCGGAATGAGCAGTTCTTC. Translated: CASSSQLAGGRNEQFF.

In this sample, this clone turned up a few times. V and J are TRBV4-1 and TRBJ1-2; TRBD1 matches 12 bases. The germline CDR1 and CDR2 sequences are MGHRA and YSYEKL. The V and J ends lost 0 bases and 4 bases, in that order; junction bases with no gene match: 6. The length of the CDR3 is 17 residues. The CDR3 nucleotides are TGCGCCAGCAGCCAAGATATGGGACAGGGGGCCCCCTATGGCTACACCTTC. Protein product: CASSQDMGQGAPYGYTF.

This clone was seen a single time. The rearrangement links TRBV7-9 to TRBJ2-3, with D possibly matching TRBD2 (6 bases). CDR1 and CDR2 from the germline V gene are SEHNR and FQNEAQ (reference sequence). V dropped 5 bases and J dropped 3 bases, with 27 bases sitting between them. CDR3 length: 19 amino acids. CDR3 sequence (DNA): TGTGCCAGCAGCCCCCTGGTTGGGAGGAGAAGGTTAGCGACAGATACGCAGTATTTT. This sequence encodes CASSPLVGRRRLATDTQYF.

V is TRBV5-1 and J is TRBJ1-3, with D uncertain. V was clipped by 1 base and J by 0 bases, with 5 bases between them. The CDR3 has 14 residues. The germline gives CDR1 SGHRS, CDR2 YFSETQ. CDR3 nucleotides: TGCGCCAGCAGCTTGAGTAGCTCTGGAAACACCATATATTTT. Protein product: CASSLSSSGNTIYF.

CDR3 DNA: TGTGCCATCAGTGCACCTGGCGGGGGGGCAAATGAGCAGTTCTTC. Protein product: CAISAPGGGANEQFF. V is TRBV10-3 and J is TRBJ2-1; 9 positions agree with TRBD2. The ends lost 4 bases at V and 7 bases at J; junction bases unmatched: 8. The CDR3 has 15 amino acids. From germline, CDR1 is ENHRY and CDR2 SYGVKD.

This clone was counted between two and nine times. This rearrangement joins TRBV2 to TRBJ2-1; D might be TRBD2 (7 bases). The CDR3 has 10 residues. The germline gives CDR1 SNHLY, CDR2 FYNNEI. V lost 10 bases and J lost 8, with 9 bases in between. This chain's CDR3 is CATGGDEQFF. DNA of the CDR3: TGTGCCACGGGGGGCGATGAGCAGTTCTTC.

This clone turned up a few times. The chain combines TRBV5-6 with TRBJ1-2; 7 bases fit TRBD1. CDR3 length: 14 amino acids. Trimming removed 0 bases from V and 4 bases from J; junction bases left unmatched: 3. CDR1 and CDR2 from the germline V gene are SGHDT and YYEEEE. CDR3 DNA: TGTGCCAGCAGCTTGGGGGACAGCCCCTATGGCTACACCTTC. This gives the protein CASSLGDSPYGYTF.

This chain links TRBV7-3 with TRBJ2-3; 9 nucleotides align to TRBD1. Germline V lookup: CDR1 SGHTA, CDR2 FQGTGA. V was pared by 5 bases and J by 1 base, with 4 bases of the junction left unmatched. This CDR3 is 15 amino acids long. CDR3 DNA: TGTGCCAGCAGCCGGGGACAGGGTGGCACAGATACGCAGTATTTT. Translating gives CASSRGQGGTDTQYF.

V usage is TRBV19 and J usage is TRBJ2-2; TRBD1 matches at 9 bases. From germline, CDR1 is LNHDA and CDR2 SQIVND (reference sequence). Germline trimming cut 7 bases from V and 1 base from J; bases unmatched to any gene: 4. The CDR3 has 15 amino acids. CDR3 nucleotide sequence: TGTGCCAGTACCCTGGGACAGGGGAACACCGGGGAGCTGTTTTTT. Its translation: CASTLGQGNTGELFF.

V usage is TRBV6-8 and J usage is TRBJ2-3; 8 bases are a match to TRBD2. This CDR3 region has 17 residues. The V gene end was trimmed by 7 bases and the J gene end by 1 base; junction bases not matched to a gene: 13. Germline CDR1 reads MNHGY; CDR2 reads SAAAGT. The chain's CDR3 is CASTYAGGGPGTDTQYF. The CDR3 coding sequence is TGTGCCAGCACCTACGCCGGGGGGGGGCCGGGCACAGATACGCAGTATTTT.

The CDR3 nucleotides read TGTGCCAGCAGCTGGGACAGGGGTCGTGAAAAACTGTTTTTT. It yields the protein CASSWDRGREKLFF. This rearrangement joins TRBV28 to TRBJ1-4; 10 nucleotides match TRBD1. Per the germline V gene, CDR1 is MDHEN and CDR2 is SYDVKM. This CDR3 is built from 14 residues. V was clipped by 6 bases and J by 7 bases; unmatched bases: 5. Complete variable domain (other parts from reference TRBV28 and TRBJ1-4): DVKVTQSSRYLVKRTGEKVFLECVQDMDHENMFWYRQDPGLGLRLIYFSYDVKMKEKGDIPEGYSVSREKKERFSLILESASTNQTSMYLCASSWDRGREKLFFGSGTQLSVL.

The chain carries TRBV2 and TRBJ1-6, with TRBD1 matching over 9 bases. Germline V lookup: CDR1 SNHLY, CDR2 FYNNEI. The CDR3 covers 15 residues. The junction had 9 bases not matched to a gene; V was cut back by 5 bases and J by 10 bases. The CDR3 nucleotides are TGTGCCAGCAGTCAGGAACAGGGGGCTAGGTCACCCCTCCACTTT. Protein product: CASSQEQGARSPLHF.

This clone was found once. The V gene is TRBV5-8, the J gene TRBJ2-3, with TRBD2 as a possible D gene (7 bases). The germline V gene has CDR1 SGHTS and CDR2 YDEGEE. CDR3 length: 16 amino acids. V lost 0 bases, J lost 4 bases, and 15 bases lay in between. The DNA for the CDR3 is TGTGCCAGCAGCTTGGGGCGGGGGCGCCGGGCAGATACGCAGTATTTT. Encoded protein: CASSLGRGRRADTQYF.